The present T cell receptor beta chain was sequenced within a study of blood T cell repertoires in COVID-19. Study details: Acute and convalescent COVID-19 specimens originated in the United States, Italy and Spain. T cells, B-cell-depleted T cells, or PBMCs provided the cDNA or gDNA that served as material.

The authors' processing: The assay estimated nucleated cells by amplifying reference gene primers. The protocol was immunoSEQ multiplex PCR, while the TCRdb copy is restricted to in-frame clones and leaves out a portion. V and J calls and clone size are those listed in that table; D and trimming were worked out from the DNA. Among 60,000 to 90,000 clones listed, around nine tenths were seen once. Trimming stripped 0 bases from V and 5 bases from J, with 11 bases between. CDR1 and CDR2 from the germline V gene are KGHSH and LQKENI. The CDR3 has 15 amino acids. The sample was peripheral blood. This TCR derives from a human donor in a cohort sampled during active COVID-19. The rearrangement joins TRBV18 to TRBJ2-1; D perhaps matches TRBD1 (6 bases). The DNA of the CDR3 is TGTGCCAGCTCACCACCCCAGGGGCGGGACAATGAGCAGTTCTTC. It codes for CASSPPQGRDNEQFF.